The 32 T cell receptor beta chains reported below all come from one sample, sequenced in a study of blood T cell repertoires in COVID-19. The assay was immunoSEQ multiplex PCR, and TCRdb's table has in-frame clones only and misses some. Of 200,000 to 250,000 clones in the sample, around 89% were seen once. What was sequenced was PBMCs or T cells enriched from blood (not recorded which). The receptors derive from a man aged 50 to 60 who had been exposed to COVID-19.

This chain joins TRBV24-1 and TRBJ2-2; D perhaps matches TRBD2 (6 bases). Trimming removed 6 bases from V and 1 base from J, with 11 bases in between. This CDR3 has 15 residues. Germline V lookup: CDR1 KGHDR, CDR2 SFDVKD. DNA for the CDR3: TGTGCCACCAGTCGGGGGACTTTGAACACCGGGGAGCTGTTTTTT. This sequence encodes CATSRGTLNTGELFF.

As concerns this clone: At one end the junction does not follow the germline gene, possibly because of a read error. The gene calls are TRBV27 and TRBJ1-1; D call uncertain. From germline, CDR1 is MNHEY and CDR2 SMNVEV (reference sequence). CDR3 length: 13 residues. The CDR3: CASSLSPAYARLF. The CDR3 DNA is TGTGCCAGCAGTTTATCACCTGCTTACGCACGGTTATTT.

The chain joins TRBV5-4 to TRBJ2-5, with 14 nucleotides matching TRBD2. CDR1 is SGHNT and CDR2 is YYREEE in the germline V gene (reference sequence). V lost 4 bases, J lost 5 bases, and 7 bases stayed unmatched. The CDR3 is made up of 16 amino acids. CDR3 protein: CASSPTSGRAGETQYF. The CDR3 nucleotides read TGTGCCAGCAGCCCGACTAGCGGGAGGGCCGGGGAGACCCAGTACTTC.

V is TRBV2 and J is TRBJ2-1, with D maybe TRBD2 (6 bases). This CDR3 comprises 12 residues. The V and J ends lost 0 bases and 15 bases respectively, with 12 bases between them. Looked up from germline, CDR1 is SNHLY and CDR2 is FYNNEI. The CDR3 protein is CASSEARGVGFF. CDR3 DNA sequence: TGTGCCAGCAGTGAAGCGCGGGGCGTTGGGTTCTTC.

The genes are TRBV7-8 and TRBJ2-4, with a possible D match to TRBD2 (6 bases). CDR3 length equals 13 residues. Germline CDR1 and CDR2: SGHVS and FQNEAQ. Deletions cut 0 bases from V and 6 bases from J, with 6 bases between. The CDR3 is CASSLAGGNIQYF. CDR3 nucleotide sequence: TGTGCCAGCAGCTTAGCGGGGGGAAACATTCAGTACTTC.

This chain joins TRBV9 and TRBJ2-2, with a tentative D call TRBD1 (6 bases). The CDR3 consists of 14 residues. The V gene lost 2 bases and the J gene lost 6 bases, with 11 bases spanning the gap. Germline CDR1 is SGDLS and CDR2 is YYNGEE. This chain's CDR3 is CASSVHRAAGELFF. CDR3 bases: TGTGCCAGCAGCGTCCACAGGGCCGCCGGGGAGCTGTTTTTT.

This chain uses TRBV6-5 with TRBJ1-1, with D perhaps matching TRBD1 (5 bases). Germline loops: CDR1 MNHEY, CDR2 SVGAGI. This CDR3 is 14 amino acids long. The V gene lost 6 bases and the J gene lost 1 base, with 12 bases spanning the gap. The CDR3 region is CASSGRGRNTEAFF. Written as DNA, the CDR3 is TGTGCCAGCAGCGGACGGGGGAGGAACACTGAAGCTTTCTTT.

The V and J genes are TRBV27 and TRBJ1-1; D not certain. Germline V lookup: CDR1 MNHEY, CDR2 SMNVEV (reference sequence). CDR3 length: 14 amino acids. Trimming removed 8 bases from V and 1 base from J, with 14 bases in between. The CDR3 sequence: CASHRGAGNTEAFF. The CDR3 DNA reads TGTGCCAGCCACCGTGGAGCGGGGAACACTGAAGCTTTCTTT.

Notes on this clone: The sample contains more than one DNA sequence encoding this CDR3. The gene calls are TRBV5-1 and TRBJ1-5, with 11 nucleotides matching TRBD1. The V gene's germline CDR1 is SGHRS and CDR2 YFSETQ. The CDR3 extends over 15 amino acids. The trim removed 0 bases at V and 6 bases at J, leaving 2 bases unmatched. Here the CDR3 reads CASSLGTGGGQPQHF. CDR3 bases: TGCGCCAGCAGCTTGGGGACAGGGGGCGGTCAGCCCCAGCATTTT.

The chain couples TRBV7-9 to TRBJ1-1; 7 nucleotides match TRBD1. The CDR3 is 13 residues long. V trimming: 5 bases; J trimming: 5 bases; junction bases outside the gene matches: 5. CDR1 and CDR2 from the germline V gene are SEHNR and FQNEAQ (reference sequence). The CDR3 here is CASSHGTVTEAFF. As DNA, the CDR3 is TGTGCCAGCAGCCACGGGACAGTAACTGAAGCTTTCTTT.

This rearrangement joins TRBV27 to TRBJ1-1; D not resolved. There are 16 residues in the CDR3. CDR1 is MNHEY, CDR2 SMNVEV, per germline (reference sequence). Trimming cost V 5 bases and J 2 bases, with 18 bases left between them. This chain's CDR3 is CASSQWNQDGNTEAFF. The CDR3 DNA reads TGTGCCAGCAGTCAGTGGAATCAGGATGGAAACACTGAAGCTTTCTTT.

The V gene is TRBV7-8, the J gene TRBJ1-2; TRBD1 is a possible D gene (6 bases). Germline values: CDR1 SGHVS, CDR2 FQNEAQ. The CDR3 sequence is 17 residues long. Trimming left V 7 bases short and J 4 bases short, with 25 bases between. The CDR3 sequence: CASIPLGGAGVPYGYTF. The DNA for the CDR3 is TGTGCCAGCATCCCCCTCGGGGGGGCAGGAGTTCCCTATGGCTACACCTTC. Complete variable domain (other parts from reference TRBV7-8 and TRBJ1-2): GAGVSQSPRYKVAKRGQDVALRCDPISGHVSLFWYQQALGQGPEFLTYFQNEAQLDKSGLPSDRFFAERPEGSVSTLKIQRTQQEDSAVYLCASIPLGGAGVPYGYTFGSGTRLTVV.

The sample holds a few counts of this clone. J is TRBJ2-1 and V is TRBV13, with TRBD2 identical over 8 bases. Germline V gene lookup returns CDR1 PRHDT and CDR2 FYEKMQ (reference sequence). This CDR3 contains 17 residues. J gave up 2 bases and V 5 bases, and 11 bases lay outside the gene matches. The CDR3 sequence is CASSGPSGYAPYNEQFF. CDR3 DNA: TGTGCCAGCAGCGGGCCTAGCGGGTATGCCCCCTACAATGAGCAGTTCTTC.

This rearrangement joins TRBV3-1 (or the pseudogene TRBV3-2) to TRBJ1-2, with D uncertain. The V gene's germline CDR1 is LGHDT and CDR2 YNNKEL (reference sequence). This CDR3 spans 16 amino acids. Deletions cut 0 bases from V and 1 base from J, with 12 bases between. CDR3 residues: CASSQEVFSSNYGYTF. CDR3 bases: TGTGCCAGCAGCCAAGAGGTTTTTTCGAGTAACTATGGCTACACCTTC.

This clone was observed a single time. The chain carries TRBV12-3 or TRBV12-4 and TRBJ1-2; maybe TRBD1 (5 bases). This CDR3 comprises 12 residues. Deletions cut 6 bases from V and 5 bases from J, with 10 bases between. The CDR3 protein is CASSQEGYGYTF. Written as DNA, the CDR3 is TGTGCCAGCAGCCAGGAGGGGTATGGCTACACCTTC.

In its sample, this clone was seen once. The CDR3 loop is CASSLAEQNNEKLFF. In DNA form, the CDR3 reads TGCGCCAGCAGCTTGGCCGAGCAAAATAATGAAAAACTGTTTTTT. This chain uses TRBV5-1 with TRBJ1-4, with D unresolved. This CDR3 contains 15 residues. Trimming stripped 0 bases from V and 4 bases from J, with 10 bases between. From germline, CDR1 is SGHRS and CDR2 YFSETQ.

V and J are TRBV2 and TRBJ1-3; 7 bases line up with TRBD1. This CDR3 is built from 15 residues. Germline CDR1 reads SNHLY; CDR2 reads FYNNEI. The J segment lost 4 bases and the V segment lost 6 bases, leaving 9 bases of the junction unmatched. This CDR3 reads CASSDRATGGNTIYF. The CDR3 DNA follows: TGTGCCAGCAGCGACAGGGCAACGGGCGGAAACACCATATATTTT.

The chain recombines TRBV5-4 with TRBJ1-1; D possibly corresponds to TRBD1 (5 bases). Germline V gene lookup returns CDR1 SGHNT and CDR2 YYREEE (reference sequence). The ends were cut back, 2 bases at V and 4 bases at J, with 9 bases in the middle. There are 13 residues in the CDR3. CDR3 in amino acids: CASSFDQGTEAFF. In DNA form, the CDR3 reads TGTGCCAGCAGCTTTGATCAGGGCACTGAAGCTTTCTTT.

CDR3 region: CASSLQPPGDYNSPLHF. CDR3 nucleotide sequence: TGTGCCAGCAGCCTCCAACCTCCAGGGGACTATAATTCACCCCTCCACTTT. The chain uses TRBV7-9 and TRBJ1-6, with D possibly TRBD1 on 6 matching bases. Germline V gene data show CDR1 as SEHNR and CDR2 as FQNEAQ (reference sequence). Trimming left V 5 bases short and J 3 bases short, with 17 bases between. The CDR3 length is 17 residues. Filled out from reference TRBV7-9 and TRBJ1-6, the complete variable domain reads DTGVSQNPRHKITKRGQNVTFRCDPISEHNRLYWYRQTLGQGPEFLTYFQNEAQLEKSRLLSDRFSAERPKGSFSTLEIQRTEQGDSAMYLCASSLQPPGDYNSPLHFGNGTRLTVT.

This clone has just one count. The rearrangement uses TRBV7-9 and TRBJ1-1, with 11 bases identical to TRBD1. This CDR3 is 16 amino acids long. Germline V gene data show CDR1 as SEHNR and CDR2 as FQNEAQ (reference sequence). V shed 5 bases, J shed 2 bases, and the junction held 7 bases outside the gene matches. The CDR3 sequence is CASSITGTGGNTEAFF. The CDR3 bases are TGTGCCAGCAGCATAACCGGGACAGGGGGTAACACTGAAGCTTTCTTT.

V usage is TRBV28 and J usage is TRBJ1-3, with unresolved D. This CDR3 contains 15 residues. CDR1 and CDR2 (germline): MDHEN, SYDVKM. V was trimmed by 2 bases and J by 5 bases, leaving 13 bases between them. Written as DNA, the CDR3 is TGTGCCAGCAGTTTAGTAGCCTCCCTCCGAAACACCATATATTTT. Translated: CASSLVASLRNTIYF.

The rearrangement links TRBV5-1 to TRBJ2-5, with 8 bases identical to TRBD1. The V segment lost 3 bases and the J segment 4 bases; nucleotides outside the gene matches: 11. The CDR3 has 16 amino acids. Germline-derived CDR1 and CDR2 are SGHRS and YFSETQ. The CDR3 loop reads CASSWGLDRVGETQYF. The CDR3 DNA follows: TGCGCCAGCAGCTGGGGACTGGACAGGGTTGGAGAGACCCAGTACTTC.

The rearrangement joins TRBV5-4 to TRBJ2-3, with 10 positions matching TRBD2. The V and J ends lost 4 bases and 0 bases, in that order; junction bases with no gene match: 5. This CDR3 spans 16 amino acids. The germline V gene encodes CDR1 SGHNT and CDR2 YYREEE (reference sequence). CDR3 in amino acids: CASSTWTSGSTDTQYF. The CDR3 DNA follows: TGTGCCAGCAGCACCTGGACTAGCGGTAGCACAGATACGCAGTATTTT.

This rearrangement joins TRBV18 to TRBJ1-5; D is unresolved. V was clipped by 0 bases and J by 0 bases, with 9 bases between them. The CDR3 covers 16 residues. Germline CDR1 reads KGHSH; CDR2 reads LQKENI. The CDR3 protein is CASSPPLGNSNQPQHF. The CDR3 DNA follows: TGTGCCAGCTCACCACCGTTGGGCAATAGCAATCAGCCCCAGCATTTT.

The chain uses TRBV9 and TRBJ2-1; no definite D call. Trimming stripped 3 bases from V and 6 bases from J, with 7 bases between. The V gene's germline CDR1 is SGDLS and CDR2 YYNGEE. CDR3 length: 12 residues. CDR3 residues: CASSALSNEQFF. CDR3 nucleotides: TGTGCCAGCAGCGCCCTCAGCAATGAGCAGTTCTTC.

The chain combines TRBV18 with TRBJ1-2, with 8 positions matching TRBD1. Per germline, CDR1 KGHSH and CDR2 LQKENI. The CDR3 covers 16 residues. The J segment lost 5 bases and the V segment lost 3 bases, leaving 11 bases of the junction unmatched. DNA of the CDR3: TGTGCCAGCTCACCCCCCGGACAGGGTTTAACGTATGGCTACACCTTC. It codes for CASSPPGQGLTYGYTF.

This clone appeared once. The chain links TRBV29-1 to TRBJ2-1, with D possibly TRBD2 on 6 matching bases. Germline V lookup: CDR1 SQVTM, CDR2 ANQGSEA. Trimming stripped 2 bases from V and 9 bases from J, with 20 bases between. The CDR3 is made up of 15 amino acids. CDR3 coding DNA: TGCAGCGTTGAAAGGCGGCTAGCTGGAGCGGGTGAGCAGTTCTTC. Its protein product is CSVERRLAGAGEQFF.

This chain joins TRBV14 and TRBJ2-1; the D gene is possibly TRBD2 (6 bases). Germline loops: CDR1 SGHDN, CDR2 FVKESK. This CDR3 is built from 15 residues. Trimming shortened V by 3 bases and J by 0 bases, and 9 bases separated the two germline ends. For the CDR3, the DNA is TGTGCCAGCAGCCAGGGACTGAGCTCCTACAATGAGCAGTTCTTC. This translates into CASSQGLSSYNEQFF.

The chain joins TRBV11-3 to TRBJ2-2, with D maybe TRBD2 (5 bases). Looked up from germline, CDR1 is SGHNT and CDR2 is YENEEA. This CDR3 is built from 15 residues. V was cut by 4 bases and J by 4 bases, with 13 bases left in between. The CDR3 sequence: CASSSLESGTGELFF. CDR3 coding DNA: TGTGCCAGCAGCTCTTTAGAGAGCGGCACCGGGGAGCTGTTTTTT.

The chain combines TRBV5-5 with TRBJ2-3; D not resolved. Per the germline V gene, CDR1 is SGHKS and CDR2 is YYEKEE (reference sequence). The CDR3 totals 11 residues. The V and J ends lost 4 bases and 4 bases respectively, with 4 bases between them. The CDR3 spells CASSPADTQYF. The CDR3 DNA sequence: TGTGCCAGCAGCCCAGCAGATACGCAGTATTTT.

The V and J genes are TRBV6-5 and TRBJ1-2; tentative D call: TRBD1 (5 bases). The CDR3 is 16 amino acids. Germline V lookup: CDR1 MNHEY, CDR2 SVGAGI. V lost 0 bases, J lost 4 bases, and 15 bases lay in between. The CDR3 loop is CASSYSSWGDSYGYTF. The DNA of the CDR3 is TGTGCCAGCAGTTACTCGAGTTGGGGGGATTCCTATGGCTACACCTTC.

V gene TRBV10-2 combines with J gene TRBJ1-3, with D tentatively TRBD1 (6 bases). Germline CDR1 reads WSHSY; CDR2 reads SAAADI. This CDR3 is built from 13 residues. V was cut by 6 bases and J by 0 bases, with 6 bases left in between. CDR3: CASRQGSGNTIYF. DNA of the CDR3: TGCGCCAGCAGACAGGGCTCTGGAAACACCATATATTTT.